This is a list of T cell receptor beta chains from one sample in a study of blood T cells in healthy people across ages. TCRdb used MiXCR to reprocess the 5' RACE reads, holding one entry per CDR3 protein. The sample records 550,000 to 700,000 distinct CDR3 sequences, roughly 28% being singletons. The sample was blood. All receptors come from a woman in her seventies in good health. The CDR3 runs from the conserved cysteine through the conserved F or W. The order of the fields is CDR3 length, V gene, J gene, clone size, D gene, CDR3 DNA, CDR3 protein. A D gene is named only where the DNA matches it firmly. Size values are once, few and many counts, or a class for expanded clones, and some rows have none.

15,TRBV3-1,TRBJ1-2,few,.,TGTGCCAGCAGCCAGGAGGCCGGAGGGACCTATGGCTACACCTTC,CASSQEAGGTYGYTF
13,TRBV5-6,TRBJ1-2,few,.,TGTGCCAGCAGACAGTCTTTTAACTATGGCTACACCTTC,CASRQSFNYGYTF
15,TRBV15,TRBJ1-2,.,.,TGTGCCACCAGCAGAGATGTGAAATCTAACTATGGCTACACCTTC,CATSRDVKSNYGYTF
14,TRBV15,TRBJ2-7,.,.,TGTGCCACCAGCATGGGTCAAGGGGACTACGAGCAGTACTTC,CATSMGQGDYEQYF
14,TRBV6-5,TRBJ2-1,.,.,TGTGCCAGCAGTTACACTACTAGGTACAATGAGCAGTTCTTC,CASSYTTRYNEQFF
17,TRBV6-1,TRBJ2-6,.,.,TGTGCCAGCCGAGGAGGCGGAGAACTATCTGGGGCCAACGTCCTGACTTTC,CASRGGGELSGANVLTF
18,TRBV25-1,TRBJ2-7,many,.,TGTGCCAGCAGTGGGGGTTTTCTGGACAGTCGTTCCCCCTACGAGCAGTACTTC,CASSGGFLDSRSPYEQYF
13,TRBV20-1,TRBJ2-2,.,TRBD2,TGCAGTGCGACGGATGGGGGGGTCCGGGAGCTGTTTTTT,CSATDGGVRELFF
14,TRBV7-2,TRBJ1-2,.,.,TGTGCCAGCACCAATATGGGGGGAGGGGGAGGCTACACCTTC,CASTNMGGGGGYTF
14,TRBV7-6,TRBJ1-4,few,TRBD1,TGTGCCAGCAGTTTAGGGGACAGGGTTGAAAAACTGTTTTTT,CASSLGDRVEKLFF
15,TRBV7-2,TRBJ2-7,.,TRBD2,TGTGCCAGCAGCCCCGATAGCGGGAGCTCCTACGAGCAGTACTTC,CASSPDSGSSYEQYF
11,TRBV20-1,TRBJ1-1,few,.,TGCAGCCCCCTTTGGAACACTGAAGCTTTCTTT,CSPLWNTEAFF
12,TRBV6-1,TRBJ2-7,.,.,TGTGCCAGCAGCACAGGGTACTACGAGCAGTACTTC,CASSTGYYEQYF
15,TRBV5-1,TRBJ1-1,few,TRBD1,TGCGCCAGCAGCTCCGTGGGAGGGGGCAACACTGAAGCTTTCTTT,CASSSVGGGNTEAFF
14,TRBV20-1,TRBJ2-2,few,.,TGCAGTGCTAGACCCCGACCGACCACCGGGGAGCTGTTTTTT,CSARPRPTTGELFF
15,TRBV7-9,TRBJ1-3,.,.,TGTGCCAGCAGCTTCGCGGGAGTCTCTGGAAACACCATATATTTT,CASSFAGVSGNTIYF
14,TRBV20-1,TRBJ2-3,few,TRBD1,TGCAGTGCGGGGGACAGGCCCCTCCCGAATACGCAGTATTTT,CSAGDRPLPNTQYF
17,TRBV13,TRBJ2-7,.,TRBD1,TGTGCCAGCAGCTTCCGATCAGGGGGTTTGAGGTCCTACGAGCAGTACTTC,CASSFRSGGLRSYEQYF
13,TRBV7-2,TRBJ1-2,.,.,TGTGCCAGCAGCTTTACAGGGAGGGATGGCTACACCTTC,CASSFTGRDGYTF
16,TRBV4-2,TRBJ2-4,.,.,TGTGCCAGCAGCCAAGATTCCTTAGCTGATTATAGCATTCAGTACTTC,CASSQDSLADYSIQYF
14,TRBV20-1,TRBJ2-3,few,TRBD2,TGCAGTGCCTTGCCCCACGGGGGGAGGGATACGCAGTATTTT,CSALPHGGRDTQYF
14,TRBV20-1,TRBJ2-5,.,.,TGCAGTGCTACCACGAGGCGGAACCAAGAGACCCAGTACTTC,CSATTRRNQETQYF
13,TRBV7-9,TRBJ2-7,.,.,TGTGCCAGCAGCCCACCAACAGGGTTCGAGCAGTACTTC,CASSPPTGFEQYF
14,TRBV4-1,TRBJ1-4,once,TRBD1,TGCGCCAGCAGCCAAGAACACAGGGGCGAAAAACTGTTTTTT,CASSQEHRGEKLFF
15,TRBV7-2,TRBJ2-7,.,.,TGTGCCAGCAGCACAACCGGACAGACATCCTACGAGCAGTACTTC,CASSTTGQTSYEQYF
15,TRBV5-1,TRBJ2-5,few,TRBD2,TGCGCCAGCAGCTCCGTAGCGGGGCGACAAGAGACCCAGTACTTC,CASSSVAGRQETQYF
16,TRBV25-1,TRBJ2-1,.,TRBD1,TGTGCCAGCAGTATCATGACAGGGGGCGCGGGGAATGAGCAGTTCTTC,CASSIMTGGAGNEQFF
14,TRBV12-3/TRBV12-4,TRBJ1-2,.,TRBD1,TGTGCCAGCAGTTCCCAGGGGGCGACCTATGGCTACACCTTC,CASSSQGATYGYTF
15,TRBV5-6,TRBJ2-7,.,TRBD1,TGTGCCAGCAGCTTGGGCTGGACAGGAGAATACGAGCAGTACTTC,CASSLGWTGEYEQYF
14,TRBV7-9,TRBJ1-2,.,TRBD1,TGTGCCAGCAGCTTGGCCGGGACAGGGGATGGCTACACCTTC,CASSLAGTGDGYTF
16,TRBV20-1,TRBJ1-4,.,.,TGCAGTGCTATAGGGGGTGATGGGGGAACTAATGAAAAACTGTTTTTT,CSAIGGDGGTNEKLFF
15,TRBV5-5,TRBJ2-3,.,.,TGTGCCAGCAGCTTGGATCCAGTTAGCACAGATACGCAGTATTTT,CASSLDPVSTDTQYF
13,TRBV20-1,TRBJ2-5,few,.,TGCAGTGGTATCTCAGGGGCCCAAGAGACCCAGTACTTC,CSGISGAQETQYF
15,TRBV3-1,TRBJ2-5,few,.,TGTGCCAGCAGCCAAGACCCCGGGGTCCAAGAGACCCAGTACTTC,CASSQDPGVQETQYF
15,TRBV9,TRBJ1-5,.,TRBD1,TGTGCCAGCAGCGTAACGGGACAGACTAATCAGCCCCAGCATTTT,CASSVTGQTNQPQHF
12,TRBV7-2,TRBJ1-2,.,.,TGTGCCAGCAGCTCCAAACCTAGTGGCTACACCTTC,CASSSKPSGYTF
15,TRBV3-1,TRBJ2-5,few,TRBD2,TGTGCCAGCAGCCCGAGCGGGGGCCGTGCAGAGACCCAGTACTTC,CASSPSGGRAETQYF
14,TRBV20-1,TRBJ1-4,.,.,TGCAGTGCTAGGGTCCCTGAAACTAATGAAAAACTGTTTTTT,CSARVPETNEKLFF
14,TRBV11-2,TRBJ2-5,many,TRBD1,TGTGCCAGCAGCCACAGGGGGCCCGGGGAGACCCAGTACTTC,CASSHRGPGETQYF
14,TRBV7-3,TRBJ2-3,few,.,TGTGCCAGCAGCTTAAGGGACGGTACAGATACGCAGTATTTT,CASSLRDGTDTQYF
17,TRBV7-2,TRBJ1-6,.,TRBD1,TGTGCCAGCAGCTTAGGAACAGGGGGATCTACACCTTCACCCCTCCACTTT,CASSLGTGGSTPSPLHF
16,TRBV5-1,TRBJ2-5,few,.,TGCGCCAGCAGCCTGTCAGGCTACAGAGGGCAAGAGACCCAGTACTTC,CASSLSGYRGQETQYF
15,TRBV5-1,TRBJ2-5,.,TRBD2,TGCGCCAGCAGTTACGGACTAGCGGGGCTGGAGACCCAGTACTTC,CASSYGLAGLETQYF
13,TRBV5-1,TRBJ2-1,.,.,TGCGCCAGCAGTTTTAAAGGGCCCGGGGGGCAGTTCTTC,CASSFKGPGGQFF
15,TRBV6-5,TRBJ2-4,few,.,TGTGCCAGCAGTCGCAGTGTACTAGCCAAAAACATTCAGTACTTC,CASSRSVLAKNIQYF
13,TRBV9,TRBJ2-5,few,TRBD2,TGTGCCAGCAGCGTATACGGGGGGGAGACCCAGTACTTC,CASSVYGGETQYF
15,TRBV18,TRBJ1-4,few,.,TGTGCCAGCTCACCACCTTCCTCATCTACTCAAAAACTGTTTTTT,CASSPPSSSTQKLFF
15,TRBV7-2,TRBJ2-5,few,.,TGTGCCAGCAGCTTAATATCAGGGGCTGAAGGGACCCAGTACTTC,CASSLISGAEGTQYF
12,TRBV6-5,TRBJ1-2,few,.,TGTGCCAGCGGGGATCCGGTGGCCGGCTACACCTTC,CASGDPVAGYTF